This T cell receptor beta chain was obtained from a study of cytomegalovirus exposure and HLA in healthy donors (dated by TCRdb to the late 2010s). Some background on the complete study: In an earlier analysis of approximately 640 of the donors, 276 Gb of sequence data and some 120 million unique TCR beta sequences from roughly 180 million T cells were reported. Donor age, sex, ethnicity and CMV serostatus were compiled alongside the repertoire data. In a later genetic analysis, genome-wide SNP genotypes for 398 of the 666 donors were used, and that subset was treated as a discovery cohort. In a later analysis, previously published TCR beta repertoires from 600 to 850 donors were re-analyzed and high-resolution HLA genotyping was added so that TCR occurrence patterns could be studied. HLA typing covered class I and class II loci at four-digit resolution. Five DR-DQ haplotypes were handled as single units for association and clustering because linkage in the cohort was strong. The study combined high-throughput TCR immunosequencing, statistical association of individual TCRs with disease status, and machine learning to predict cytomegalovirus infection status. Of the roughly 410 genotyped donors, 75% to 85% were placed in the genetic ancestry cluster associated with self-reported Caucasian donors. The study used immunosequencing to profile the T cell repertoires of under 700 subjects and linked those repertoires to cytomegalovirus serostatus. Typing coverage varied by locus: roughly 629-630 donors for A, B, C, DRB1 and DQB1; approximately 560 for DQA1; over 600 for DPA1; under 490 for DPB1. All discovery cohort repertoires had been generated on a single sequencing platform. A separate validation cohort of some 130 different subjects was used in addition to the approximately 700-subject first cohort. Among about 410 genotyped donors of the cohort, an average of around 250,000 unique TCR beta nucleotide sequences was sequenced per donor, of which about 20% were non-productive. The study was designed to test whether signatures of past pathogen exposure could be identified by cataloging public T cell receptors. Rather than drawing on any new phenotypic data, the later analysis identified candidate immune exposures from TCR beta sequences and the way those sequences occurred across donors. An early release covering roughly 580 HLA-typed donors comprised roughly 300 gigabases of sequencing data and 85 million or so unique TCR sequences. An earlier analysis of some 500 of the donors used high-throughput TCR beta sequencing to judge whether each TCR beta V gene segment behaved as functional or pseudogenic. What the research found in general, with its limitations: Several of the top co-occurrence clusters appeared to be linked to parvovirus B19, influenza, CMV and Epstein-Barr virus, according to a later analysis. In a later analysis, the rate of TCR association differed among HLA loci, with DRB1 alleles having the most associated TCRs and HLA-C alleles having the fewest. Immune exposure information for the cohort was limited to CMV serostatus. In a later genetic analysis, a missense DCLRE1C variant was associated with V-gene and J-gene trimming of TCR beta chains, and the association was replicated in an independent cohort. In the study, some 160 TCR beta chains were listed as associated with cytomegalovirus. A cluster of highly shared sequence variants was judged likely to be a technical artifact of the sequencing pipeline. Seventeen rarely observed V segments, including chromosome 9 orphons, were excluded from the earlier analysis of some 590 of the donors because counts were too low. Compared with equally common non-associated chains, HLA-associated TCR beta chains in a later analysis were more clonally expanded and had lower generation probabilities. While some public TCRs were present in many individuals, most TCR sequences turned up only very rarely across donors. Strong co-occurrence of HLA alleles, especially DR and DQ, made assigning TCR associations to individual alleles difficult. Compared with the 666-donor mean, donors in an Asian-associated ancestry cluster had fewer N-insertions in productive TCRs, according to a later genetic analysis. The authors suggested that the approach could potentially be extended to other disease states and immunological phenotypes. Sequencing depth was assumed to be roughly uniform across donors in the presence/absence analyses, though that assumption may not hold. A later analysis associated 16,951 TCR beta sequences with specific HLA alleles at a false discovery rate of 0.05. The 87-base-pair reads could not distinguish some IMGT-functional V segments, including TRBV6-2 and TRBV6-3, so those segments were excluded. A further reported finding was that TCR beta sequences accurately predicted the HLA-A and HLA-B alleles for most subjects in the first cohort. In a later analysis, most CMV-associated TCR beta chains were found to appear HLA-restricted, with HLA associations seemingly driven largely by CMV exposure. Only TCR beta chains were sequenced in this cohort, and the absence of alpha or paired-chain data limited detectable features. In an earlier analysis of around 600 of the donors, most TCR beta V segments appeared in productive rearrangements about 87% or about 30% of the time, broadly matching IMGT annotations. Cytomegalovirus status was reported to be diagnosed by the classifier with high specificity and sensitivity in both the original and validation cohorts. Correlated functional status among segregating V segments might be attributable to linkage disequilibrium, but an unknown experimental factor could not be ruled out. Because some donors lacked HLA typing at each locus, the association tests relied only on the typed subset. In vitro tests confirmed that a few of the cytomegalovirus-associated TCR beta chains recognize cytomegalovirus antigens.

Library prep was done by the immunoSEQ multiplex PCR assay. The multiplex PCR relied on a mix of 60 forward primers for TCR Vbeta segments and 13 reverse primers for TCR Jbeta segments. A multiplex PCR assay on genomic DNA amplified the CDR3 region of rearranged TCR beta genes. Amplified TCR beta libraries were sequenced as 87-base-pair reads on the Illumina HiSeq System. From the authors' description of their analysis: A later analysis counted 65 million to 90 million unique TCR beta chains across the 700 or so repertoires, and about 10 million of these chains were shared by at least two donors. To remove PCR and sequencing errors, raw reads were error-corrected and collapsed into unique sequences using a nearest-neighbor algorithm that merged closely related sequences. CDR3 sequences were aligned to IMGT reference sequences to assign V, D and J gene segments. Each retained sequence needed at least a six-nucleotide match to both a V gene segment and a J gene segment. Rearrangements were called productive when the CDR3 lacked stop codons and stayed in frame with V and J; all others were non-productive. Following IMGT convention, CDR3 was defined as the stretch from the second conserved V-encoded cysteine up to the conserved J-encoded phenylalanine. The earlier analysis of about 530 of the donors excluded any sequence lacking an unambiguous match to a single V gene segment. In an earlier analysis of 587 of the donors, V segments were called functional above 56.7% productive rearrangements and were called segregating when the between-donor standard deviation exceeded 5%. A statistical classification framework was built for diagnosing cytomegalovirus status from the catalog of TCR beta chain sequences. A later analysis assigned V and J genes by comparing TCR nucleotide sequences with IMGT/GENE-DB human TR gene sequences. A later analysis assigned CDR3 sequences and most-parsimonious VDJ recombination scenarios with the TCRdist pipeline. In a later analysis, every TCR beta chain was defined by the combination of its CDR3 amino acid sequence and its V-gene family, and reads without a unique V-gene family were dropped. As a way to deal with suspected cross-contamination and a sequencing artifact, a later analysis dropped roughly 600 nucleotide sequences that were highly shared and had low generation probability. A later analysis calculated a clonal expansion index for each public chain from normalized within-repertoire ranks of inferred template counts. In a later analysis, generation probabilities were computed with a VDJ recombination model fitted to out-of-frame rearrangements, and the resulting probabilities were checked against IGoR. A later analysis scored TCR-TCR, TCR-HLA and TCR-CMV co-occurrence with hypergeometric tests, applying a repertoire-size bias correction to TCR pairs. To estimate false discovery rates, a later analysis permuted the HLA or CMV assignments 20 times. In a later analysis, co-occurring TCRs were grouped using DBSCAN, and TCRdist sequence similarity was added for clustering within HLA-allele-positive subsets. Repertoires with fewer than 30,000 or more than 120,000 public chains, plus five repertoires with anomalous nucleotide sharing, were excluded from co-occurrence clustering. Entries here come from immuneACCESS through TCRdb and include only in-frame sequences with V and J called. Some clones fail to appear in such tables; in the studies checked, an unresolved V gene covers under half of the shortfall, and the cause of the remainder is unknown. V, J and clone size are those of that table, while D and trimming were read from the DNA. This sample gives about 160,000 clones in total; roughly 80% of them show up just once. Approximately 2.1% of the sample comes from the top ten.

The cohort was made up of approximately 670 healthy bone marrow donors. At the time of sampling, all cohort members were nominally healthy, though unrecorded immune exposures were likely present. The donor was CMV seropositive and was included in the group of almost 300 seropositive cohort members. A peripheral blood sample was provided by each donor, and peripheral blood mononuclear cells were used for TCR beta sequencing. Genomic DNA was extracted from the blood cell samples with the Qiagen DNeasy Blood Extraction Kit. This clone turned up a few times. Its antigen remains unidentified. No base qualities exist here, and no much larger clone lies one base off it. V is cut by 2 bases and J by 2 bases, and the space between the germline ends is 13 bases. CDR1 and CDR2 (SGHVS, FQNEAQ) derive from the germline V gene. Inclusive of the bounding cysteine and phenylalanine, the CDR3 is 16 residues long. CDR3 DNA only is kept here, 48 bases in frame from base 1.

The chain was built from TRBV7-8 and TRBJ2-1; 5 matching bases give a weak D call of TRBD2. The source material was PBMCs. The receptor was isolated from a man aged 50 to 60 in good health and CMV-seropositive. CDR3 region: CASSLSAGLTYNEQFF. The DNA sequence reads TGTGCCAGCAGCTTATCTGCGGGCCTGACCTACAATGAGCAGTTCTTC.